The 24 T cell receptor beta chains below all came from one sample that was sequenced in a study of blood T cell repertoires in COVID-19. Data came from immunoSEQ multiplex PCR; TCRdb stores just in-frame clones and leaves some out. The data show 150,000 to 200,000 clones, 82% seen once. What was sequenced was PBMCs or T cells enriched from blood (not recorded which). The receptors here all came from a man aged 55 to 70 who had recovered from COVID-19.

The CDR3 here is CASSRAGGLDNEQFF. The CDR3 DNA reads TGTGCCAGCAGTCGAGCGGGAGGGTTAGACAATGAGCAGTTCTTC. V and J are TRBV11-2 and TRBJ2-1; 10 nucleotides match TRBD2. Per germline, CDR1 SGHAT and CDR2 FQNNGV. J lost 5 bases, V lost 6 bases, and 7 bases had no gene match. The CDR3 totals 15 residues. Looking up the rest from reference TRBV11-2 and TRBJ2-1 gives the full variable domain: EAGVAQSPRYKIIEKRQSVAFWCNPISGHATLYWYQQILGQGPKLLIQFQNNGVVDDSQLPKDRFSAERLKGVDSTLKIQPAKLEDSAVYLCASSRAGGLDNEQFFGPGTRLTVL.

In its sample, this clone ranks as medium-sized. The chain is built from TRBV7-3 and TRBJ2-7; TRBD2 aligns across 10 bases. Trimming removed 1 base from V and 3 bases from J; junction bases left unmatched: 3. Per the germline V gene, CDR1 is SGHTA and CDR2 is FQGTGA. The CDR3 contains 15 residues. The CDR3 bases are TGTGCCAGCAGCTTAATAGCGGGAGGTAACTACGAGCAGTACTTC. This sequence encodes CASSLIAGGNYEQYF.

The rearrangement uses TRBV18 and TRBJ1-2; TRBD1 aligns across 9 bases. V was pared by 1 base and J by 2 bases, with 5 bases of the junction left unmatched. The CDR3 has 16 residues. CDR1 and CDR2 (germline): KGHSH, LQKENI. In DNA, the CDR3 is TGTGCCAGCTCACCACGGACAGGGGAAGAAAACTATGGCTACACCTTC. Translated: CASSPRTGEENYGYTF. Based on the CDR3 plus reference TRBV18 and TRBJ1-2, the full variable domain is NAGVMQNPRHLVRRRGQEARLRCSPMKGHSHVYWYRQLPEEGLKFMVYLQKENIIDESGMPKERFSAEFPKEGPSILRIQQVVRGDSAAYFCASSPRTGEENYGYTFGSGTRLTVV.

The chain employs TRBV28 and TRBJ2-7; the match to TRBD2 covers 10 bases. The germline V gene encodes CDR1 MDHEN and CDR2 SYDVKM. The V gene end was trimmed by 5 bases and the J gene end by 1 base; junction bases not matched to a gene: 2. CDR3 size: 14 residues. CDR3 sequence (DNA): TGTGCCAGCAGTCTAGCGGGGGCTTCCTACGAGCAGTACTTC. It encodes CASSLAGASYEQYF.

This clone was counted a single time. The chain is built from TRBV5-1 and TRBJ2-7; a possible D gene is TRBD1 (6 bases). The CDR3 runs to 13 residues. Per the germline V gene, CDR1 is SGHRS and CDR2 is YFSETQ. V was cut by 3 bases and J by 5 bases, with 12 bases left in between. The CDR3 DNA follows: TGCGCCAGCAGCTACACAGGGACCCACGAGCAGTACTTC. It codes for CASSYTGTHEQYF.

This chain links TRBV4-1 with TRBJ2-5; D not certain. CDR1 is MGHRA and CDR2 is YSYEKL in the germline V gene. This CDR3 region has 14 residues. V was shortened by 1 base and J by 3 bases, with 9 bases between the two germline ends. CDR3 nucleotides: TGCGCCAGCAGCCAAGTTATTAGAAAAGAGACCCAGTACTTC. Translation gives CASSQVIRKETQYF.

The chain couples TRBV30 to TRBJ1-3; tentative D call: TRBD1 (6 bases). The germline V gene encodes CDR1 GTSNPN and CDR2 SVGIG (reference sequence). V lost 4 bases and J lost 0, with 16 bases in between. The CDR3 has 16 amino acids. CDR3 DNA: TGTGCCTGGACTGCAGGACAGCCATACTCTGGAAACACCATATATTTT. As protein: CAWTAGQPYSGNTIYF.

The DNA for the CDR3 is TGTGCCAGCAGCGATGCAGGCGGGGGGTCAGATACGCAGTATTTT. It is translated as CASSDAGGGSDTQYF. V usage is TRBV5-5 and J usage is TRBJ2-3; the match to TRBD2 covers 8 bases. Germline-derived CDR1 and CDR2 are SGHKS and YYEKEE (reference sequence). V was pared by 4 bases and J by 4 bases, with 8 bases of the junction left unmatched. The CDR3 runs 15 residues.

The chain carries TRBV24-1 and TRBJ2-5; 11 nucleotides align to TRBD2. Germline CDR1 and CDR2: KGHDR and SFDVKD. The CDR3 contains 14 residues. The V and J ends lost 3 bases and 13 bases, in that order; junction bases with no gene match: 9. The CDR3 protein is CATSDQTSGKAVYF. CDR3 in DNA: TGTGCCACCAGTGATCAGACTAGCGGGAAGGCTGTGTACTTC.

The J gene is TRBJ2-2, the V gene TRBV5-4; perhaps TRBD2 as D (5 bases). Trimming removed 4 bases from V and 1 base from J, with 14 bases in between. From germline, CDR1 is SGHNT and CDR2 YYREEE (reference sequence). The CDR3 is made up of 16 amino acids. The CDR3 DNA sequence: TGTGCCAGCAGCGTTGCTGAGCGGCGGAACACCGGGGAGCTGTTTTTT. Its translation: CASSVAERRNTGELFF.

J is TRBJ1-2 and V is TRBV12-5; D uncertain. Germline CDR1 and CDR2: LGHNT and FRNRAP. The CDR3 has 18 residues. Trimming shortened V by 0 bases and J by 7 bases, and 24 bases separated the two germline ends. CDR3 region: CASGLVTILGTVEGGYTF. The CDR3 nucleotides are TGTGCTAGTGGTTTGGTAACGATATTGGGAACAGTCGAGGGTGGCTACACCTTC.

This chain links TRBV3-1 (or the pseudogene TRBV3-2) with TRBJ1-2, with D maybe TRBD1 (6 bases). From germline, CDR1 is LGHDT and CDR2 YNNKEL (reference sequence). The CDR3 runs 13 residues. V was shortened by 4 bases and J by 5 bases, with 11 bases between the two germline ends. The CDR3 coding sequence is TGTGCCAGCAGCCCGAACAGGGATTATGGCTACACCTTC. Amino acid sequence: CASSPNRDYGYTF.

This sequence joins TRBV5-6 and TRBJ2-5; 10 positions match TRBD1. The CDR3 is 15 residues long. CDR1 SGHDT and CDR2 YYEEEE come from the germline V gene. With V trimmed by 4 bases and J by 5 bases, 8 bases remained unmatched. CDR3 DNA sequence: TGTGCCAGCAGCGTCCGGGACAGGGGATGGGAGACCCAGTACTTC. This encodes CASSVRDRGWETQYF.

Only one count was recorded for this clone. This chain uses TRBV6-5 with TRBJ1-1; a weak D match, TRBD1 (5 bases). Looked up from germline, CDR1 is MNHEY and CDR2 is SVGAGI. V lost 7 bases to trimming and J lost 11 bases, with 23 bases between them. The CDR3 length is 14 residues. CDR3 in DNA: TGTGCCAGCACTCCTAGACCGGGGGTAAATGGTGCTTTCTTT. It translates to CASTPRPGVNGAFF.

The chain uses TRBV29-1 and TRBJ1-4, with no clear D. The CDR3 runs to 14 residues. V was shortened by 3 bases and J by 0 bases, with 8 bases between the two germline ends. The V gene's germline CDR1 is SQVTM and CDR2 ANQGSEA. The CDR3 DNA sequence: TGCAGCGTTGAGATGGCCGCAACTAATGAAAAACTGTTTTTT. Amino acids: CSVEMAATNEKLFF.

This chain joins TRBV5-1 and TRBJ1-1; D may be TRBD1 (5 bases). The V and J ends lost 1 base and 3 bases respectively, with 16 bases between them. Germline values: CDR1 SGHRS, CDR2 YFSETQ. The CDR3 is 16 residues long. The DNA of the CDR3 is TGCGCCAGCAGCTTGCAGGGCGCCGGTTTGGACACTGAAGCTTTCTTT. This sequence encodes CASSLQGAGLDTEAFF.

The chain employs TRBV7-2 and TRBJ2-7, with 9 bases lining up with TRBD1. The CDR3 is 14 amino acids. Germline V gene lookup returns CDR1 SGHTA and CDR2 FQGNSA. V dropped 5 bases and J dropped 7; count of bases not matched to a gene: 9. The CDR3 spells CASSHRTGAGEQYF. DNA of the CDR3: TGTGCCAGCAGCCACAGGACAGGGGCGGGGGAGCAGTACTTC.

The chain's CDR3 is CASSVLAGSSYEQYF. The CDR3 DNA reads TGTGCCAGCAGCGTATTAGCGGGGAGCTCCTACGAGCAGTACTTC. The chain employs TRBV7-2 and TRBJ2-7; 8 nucleotides match TRBD2. The germline CDR1 and CDR2 sequences are SGHTA and FQGNSA. The CDR3 runs 15 residues. Trimming took 5 bases from V and 0 from J; bases not matched to a gene: 6.

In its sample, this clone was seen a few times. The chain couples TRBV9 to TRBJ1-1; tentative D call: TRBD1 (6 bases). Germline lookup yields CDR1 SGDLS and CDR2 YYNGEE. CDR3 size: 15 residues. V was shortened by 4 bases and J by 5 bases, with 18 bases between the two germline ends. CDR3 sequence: CASSPDTGRGTEAFF. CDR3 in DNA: TGTGCCAGCAGCCCCGATACCGGCAGGGGAACTGAAGCTTTCTTT.

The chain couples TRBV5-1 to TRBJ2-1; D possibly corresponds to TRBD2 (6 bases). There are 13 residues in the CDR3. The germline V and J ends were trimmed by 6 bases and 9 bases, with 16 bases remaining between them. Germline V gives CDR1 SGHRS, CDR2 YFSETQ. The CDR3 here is CASTPGGKAEQFF. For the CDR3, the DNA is TGCGCCAGCACCCCCGGGGGAAAAGCTGAGCAGTTCTTC.

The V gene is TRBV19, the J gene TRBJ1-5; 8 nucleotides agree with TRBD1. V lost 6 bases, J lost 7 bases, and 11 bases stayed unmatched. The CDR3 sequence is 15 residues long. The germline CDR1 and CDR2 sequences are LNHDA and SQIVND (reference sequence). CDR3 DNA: TGTGCCAGTAGCCCGGACAGGGAGAAATTACAGCCCCAGCATTTT. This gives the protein CASSPDREKLQPQHF. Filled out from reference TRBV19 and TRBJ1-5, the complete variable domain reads DGGITQSPKYLFRKEGQNVTLSCEQNLNHDAMYWYRQDPGQGLRLIYYSQIVNDFQKGDIAEGYSVSREKKESFPLTVTSAQKNPTAFYLCASSPDREKLQPQHFGDGTRLSIL.

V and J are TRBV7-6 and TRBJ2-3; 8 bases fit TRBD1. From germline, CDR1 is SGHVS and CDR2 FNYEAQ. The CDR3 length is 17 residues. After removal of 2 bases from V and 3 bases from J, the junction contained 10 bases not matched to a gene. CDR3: CASSLRVSTGETDTQYF. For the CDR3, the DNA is TGTGCCAGCAGCTTAAGGGTCTCGACAGGGGAAACAGATACGCAGTATTTT.

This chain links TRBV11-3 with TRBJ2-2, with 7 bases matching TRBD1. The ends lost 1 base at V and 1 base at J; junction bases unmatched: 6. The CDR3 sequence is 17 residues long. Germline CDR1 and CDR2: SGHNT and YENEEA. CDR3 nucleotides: TGTGCCAGCAGCTTAGGGGACAGAGGATGGAACACCGGGGAGCTGTTTTTT. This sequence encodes CASSLGDRGWNTGELFF.

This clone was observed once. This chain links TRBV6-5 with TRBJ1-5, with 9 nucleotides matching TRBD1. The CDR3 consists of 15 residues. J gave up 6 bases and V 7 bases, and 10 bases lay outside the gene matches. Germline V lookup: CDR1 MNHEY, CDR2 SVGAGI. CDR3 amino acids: CASNRMVGQGQPQHF. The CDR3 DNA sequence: TGTGCCAGCAACCGAATGGTGGGACAGGGTCAGCCCCAGCATTTT.